The 17 T cell receptor beta chains given below trace back to one sample, sequenced in a study of OX40 agonist ivuxolimab in advanced cancers. The assay was immunoSEQ multiplex PCR, and TCRdb's table has in-frame clones only and misses some. The profile shows 75,000 to 90,000 clones, roughly 80% of them singletons. The sequencing used CD4+ or CD8+ T cells sorted from blood, collected in a trial of the OX40 agonist ivuxolimab. Every receptor here comes from an adult with an advanced solid tumor such as melanoma, head and neck, liver or kidney cancer.

This chain connects TRBV5-1 to TRBJ2-7; 7 bases are a match to TRBD1. The germline CDR1 and CDR2 sequences are SGHRS and YFSETQ. The length of the CDR3 is 13 residues. Trimming removed 2 bases from V and 3 bases from J; junction bases left unmatched: 2. The CDR3 protein is CASSFSGGYEQYF. DNA for the CDR3: TGCGCCAGCAGCTTCTCAGGGGGCTACGAGCAGTACTTC.

This chain connects TRBV5-6 to TRBJ2-1; no firm D call. Germline CDR1 and CDR2: SGHDT and YYEEEE. Trimming removed 4 bases from V and 5 bases from J, with 4 bases in between. The CDR3 totals 11 residues. The CDR3 here is CASSLNNEQFF. For the CDR3, the DNA is TGTGCCAGCAGCCTAAACAATGAGCAGTTCTTC.

In its sample, this clone was seen many times. The chain is built from TRBV23-1 and TRBJ1-5, with D uncertain. TRBV23-1 is filed as an ORF, its function uncertain. The CDR3 is 19 residues long. Trimming left V 0 bases short and J 0 bases short, with 18 bases between. This CDR3 is CASSQSGHPGYLSNQPQHF. The CDR3 DNA reads TGCGCCAGCAGTCAATCGGGCCACCCCGGATATCTTAGCAATCAGCCCCAGCATTTT.

The rearrangement links TRBV29-1 to TRBJ1-2; possible D gene TRBD1, 5 bases. CDR3 length: 14 amino acids. Germline assignment: CDR1 SQVTM and CDR2 ANQGSEA. V was shortened by 8 bases and J by 0 bases, with 16 bases between the two germline ends. As DNA, the CDR3 is TGCAGCTCATCGGGGGATAGGTCTAACTATGGCTACACCTTC. Its translation: CSSSGDRSNYGYTF.

V is TRBV9 and J is TRBJ2-1; perhaps TRBD1 as D (5 bases). CDR1 and CDR2 (germline): SGDLS, YYNGEE. The CDR3 has 14 amino acids. The ends were cut back, 0 bases at V and 7 bases at J, with 11 bases in the middle. The DNA of the CDR3 is TGTGCCAGCAGCGTAGCGTATGACAGTAATGAGCAGTTCTTC. This translates into CASSVAYDSNEQFF.

The chain is built from TRBV5-1 and TRBJ2-2; D is unclear. This CDR3 contains 13 residues. Germline V lookup: CDR1 SGHRS, CDR2 YFSETQ. The V end was cut by 1 base, the J end by 2 bases, with 3 bases between. CDR3 coding DNA: TGCGCCAGCAGCTTGTACAACACCGGGGAGCTGTTTTTT. Translating gives CASSLYNTGELFF.

The gene calls are TRBV7-9 and TRBJ2-2; 11 bases are shared with TRBD2. CDR1 is SEHNR, CDR2 FQNEAQ, per germline (reference sequence). This CDR3 spans 17 amino acids. The V gene end was trimmed by 4 bases and the J gene end by 5 bases; junction bases not matched to a gene: 9. In DNA, the CDR3 is TGTGCCAGCAGCTCGAACCTAGCGGGAGGAGTAACCGGGGAGCTGTTTTTT. This sequence encodes CASSSNLAGGVTGELFF.

The chain couples TRBV6-5 to TRBJ2-5; TRBD1 matches 7 bases. In germline, CDR1 is MNHEY, CDR2 SVGAGI. J was trimmed by 4 bases and V by 4 bases; bases with no gene match: 6. This CDR3 has 14 amino acids. The CDR3 loop is CASSSGTVGETQYF. The CDR3 nucleotides are TGTGCCAGCAGTTCCGGGACAGTGGGAGAGACCCAGTACTTC.

The rearrangement uses TRBV11-1 and TRBJ2-5, with D possibly called TRBD1 or TRBD2 (5 bases each). CDR3 length: 14 residues. V shed 3 bases and J shed 7 bases, with 15 bases lying between them. The V gene's germline CDR1 is SGHAT and CDR2 FQDESV (reference sequence). CDR3 residues: CASSFQGPPATQYF. The DNA for the CDR3 is TGTGCCAGCAGCTTCCAGGGACCCCCAGCGACCCAGTACTTC.

The CDR3 bases are TGTGCCAGCAGCTTAGTGGACAGGGGGCTTAGGTACACCGGGGAGCTGTTTTTT. It is translated as CASSLVDRGLRYTGELFF. The gene calls are TRBV11-2 and TRBJ2-2; TRBD1 agrees at 11 bases. CDR3 length equals 18 residues. Germline trimming cut 1 base from V and 3 bases from J; bases unmatched to any gene: 7. Germline CDR1 and CDR2: SGHAT and FQNNGV.

The chain employs TRBV5-4 and TRBJ1-3; no reliable D call. This CDR3 has 14 amino acids. Trimming removed 3 bases at V and 0 bases at J, with 7 bases between. Germline V CDR1 and CDR2: SGHNT, YYREEE (reference sequence). CDR3 protein: CASSSKSSGNTIYF. Here the CDR3 DNA reads TGTGCCAGCAGCTCGAAGAGCTCTGGAAACACCATATATTTT.

The gene calls are TRBV30 and TRBJ2-3; 7 bases map to TRBD1. Germline lookup yields CDR1 GTSNPN and CDR2 SVGIG (reference sequence). The V and J ends lost 0 bases and 5 bases, in that order; junction bases with no gene match: 5. The CDR3 runs to 14 residues. DNA of the CDR3: TGTGCCTGGAGTGTATTTTCAGGGGGAGATACGCAGTATTTT. Translated, it gives CAWSVFSGGDTQYF.

The chain links TRBV5-4 to TRBJ2-6; D is ambiguous. The CDR3 consists of 15 residues. V was trimmed by 3 bases and J by 4 bases, leaving 11 bases between them. Germline values: CDR1 SGHNT, CDR2 YYREEE (reference sequence). The CDR3 protein is CASSSPGSGANVLTF. CDR3 DNA sequence: TGTGCCAGCAGCTCCCCTGGGTCCGGGGCCAACGTCCTGACTTTC.

This rearrangement joins TRBV4-1 to TRBJ2-5; no definite D call. Germline values: CDR1 MGHRA, CDR2 YSYEKL. V lost 3 bases, J lost 1 base, and 15 bases lay in between. The CDR3 runs to 16 residues. DNA of the CDR3: TGCGCCAGCAGCCACCCCCCCGGAAGTCTCCAAGAGACCCAGTACTTC. Translated: CASSHPPGSLQETQYF.

The rearrangement links TRBV19 to TRBJ2-6, with D maybe TRBD1 (6 bases). The V gene's germline CDR1 is LNHDA and CDR2 SQIVND (reference sequence). The CDR3 runs 19 residues. V lost 5 bases and J 0 bases, leaving 20 bases between the germline ends. CDR3 region: CASSQYSGHRFSGANVLTF. CDR3 nucleotides: TGTGCCAGTAGTCAGTACTCGGGACACCGCTTCTCTGGGGCCAACGTCCTGACTTTC.

This clone was detected only once. The chain is built from TRBV6-1 and TRBJ1-4; tentative D call: TRBD1 (5 bases). The CDR3 length is 15 residues. Germline V CDR1 and CDR2: MNHNS, SASEGT. Trimming left V 4 bases short and J 6 bases short, with 15 bases between. The CDR3 loop is CASSVQWGGDEKLFF. CDR3 DNA: TGTGCCAGCAGTGTCCAATGGGGAGGGGATGAAAAACTGTTTTTT.

The gene calls are TRBV11-2 and TRBJ2-7; weak D call: TRBD2 (5 bases). CDR1 is SGHAT, CDR2 FQNNGV, per germline. Trimming took off 7 bases at V and 1 base at J, with 23 bases between the two ends. There are 17 residues in the CDR3. The CDR3 nucleotides are TGTGCCAGCACCATGGGAGCAGGCTACAAAGTGTCCTACGAGCAGTACTTC. It codes for CASTMGAGYKVSYEQYF.